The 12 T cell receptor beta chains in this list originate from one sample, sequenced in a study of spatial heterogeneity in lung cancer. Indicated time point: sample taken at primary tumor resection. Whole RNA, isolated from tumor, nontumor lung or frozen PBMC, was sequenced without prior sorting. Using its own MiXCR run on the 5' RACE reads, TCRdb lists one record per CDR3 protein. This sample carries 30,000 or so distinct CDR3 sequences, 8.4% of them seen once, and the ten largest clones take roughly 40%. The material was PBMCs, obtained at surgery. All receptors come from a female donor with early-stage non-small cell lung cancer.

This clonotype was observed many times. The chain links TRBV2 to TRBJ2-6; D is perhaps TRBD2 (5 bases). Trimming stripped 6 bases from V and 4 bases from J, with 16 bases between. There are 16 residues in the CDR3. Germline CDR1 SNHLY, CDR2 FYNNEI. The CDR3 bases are TGTGCCAGCAGGCGGGCTTTTCGTGGAGGGGCCAACGTCCTGACTTTC. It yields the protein CASRRAFRGGANVLTF.

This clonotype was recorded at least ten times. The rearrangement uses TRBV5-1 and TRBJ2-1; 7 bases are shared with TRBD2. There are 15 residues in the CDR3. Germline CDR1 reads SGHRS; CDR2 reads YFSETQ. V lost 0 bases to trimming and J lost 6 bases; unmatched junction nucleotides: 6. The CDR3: CASSLVLAATNEQFF. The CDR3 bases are TGCGCCAGCAGCTTGGTCCTAGCGGCGACCAATGAGCAGTTCTTC.

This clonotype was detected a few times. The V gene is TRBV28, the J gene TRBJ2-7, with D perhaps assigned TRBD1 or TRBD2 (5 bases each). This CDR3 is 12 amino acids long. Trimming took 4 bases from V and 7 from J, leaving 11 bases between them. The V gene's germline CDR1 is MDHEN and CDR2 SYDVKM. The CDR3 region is CASSSPGGEQYF. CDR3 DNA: TGTGCCAGCAGTTCCCCTGGGGGTGAGCAGTACTTC.

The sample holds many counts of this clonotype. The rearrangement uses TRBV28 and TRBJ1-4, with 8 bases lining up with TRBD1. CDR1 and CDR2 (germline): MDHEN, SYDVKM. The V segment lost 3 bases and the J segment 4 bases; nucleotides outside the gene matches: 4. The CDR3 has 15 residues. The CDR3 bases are TGTGCCAGCAGTTTCAGGGGGCGAGGTAATGAAAAACTGTTTTTT. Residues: CASSFRGRGNEKLFF. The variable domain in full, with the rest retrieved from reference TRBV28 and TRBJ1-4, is DVKVTQSSRYLVKRTGEKVFLECVQDMDHENMFWYRQDPGLGLRLIYFSYDVKMKEKGDIPEGYSVSREKKERFSLILESASTNQTSMYLCASSFRGRGNEKLFFGSGTQLSVL.

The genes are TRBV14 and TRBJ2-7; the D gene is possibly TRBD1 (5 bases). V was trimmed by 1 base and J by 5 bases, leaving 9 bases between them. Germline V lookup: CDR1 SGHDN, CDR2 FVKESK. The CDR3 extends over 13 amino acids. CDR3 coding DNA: TGTGCCAGCAGCCAAGTCAGGGCCCACGAGCAGTACTTC. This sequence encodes CASSQVRAHEQYF.

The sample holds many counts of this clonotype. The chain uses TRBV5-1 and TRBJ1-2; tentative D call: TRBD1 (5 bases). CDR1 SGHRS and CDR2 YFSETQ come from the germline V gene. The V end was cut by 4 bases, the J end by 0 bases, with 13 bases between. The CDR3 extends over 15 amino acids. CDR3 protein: CASSTRGSANYGYTF. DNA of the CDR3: TGCGCCAGCAGCACCCGGGGCTCAGCTAACTATGGCTACACCTTC.

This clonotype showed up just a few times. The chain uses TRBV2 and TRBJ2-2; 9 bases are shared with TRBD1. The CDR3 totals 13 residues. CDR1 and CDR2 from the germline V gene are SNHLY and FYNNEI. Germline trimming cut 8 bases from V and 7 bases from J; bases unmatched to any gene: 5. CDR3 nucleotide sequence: TGTGCCAGCGGGGACAGGGCAGACGGGGAGCTGTTTTTT. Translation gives CASGDRADGELFF. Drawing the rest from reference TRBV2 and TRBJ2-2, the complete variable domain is EPEVTQTPSHQVTQMGQEVILRCVPISNHLYFYWYRQILGQKVEFLVSFYNNEISEKSEIFDDQFSVERPDGSNFTLKIRSTKLEDSAMYFCASGDRADGELFFGEGSRLTVL.

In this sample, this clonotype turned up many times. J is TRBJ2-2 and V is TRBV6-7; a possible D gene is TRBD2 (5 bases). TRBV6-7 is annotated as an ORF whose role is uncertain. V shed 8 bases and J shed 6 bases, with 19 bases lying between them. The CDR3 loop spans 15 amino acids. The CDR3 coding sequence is TGTGCCAGCCCGCCTCCCGGGGTCCCCTCCGGGGAGCTGTTTTTT. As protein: CASPPPGVPSGELFF.

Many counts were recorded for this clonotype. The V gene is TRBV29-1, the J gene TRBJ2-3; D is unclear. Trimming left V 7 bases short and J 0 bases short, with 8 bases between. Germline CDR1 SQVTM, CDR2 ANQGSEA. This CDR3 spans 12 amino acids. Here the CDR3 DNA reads TGCAGCGGCGAGACTAGCACAGATACGCAGTATTTT. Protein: CSGETSTDTQYF.

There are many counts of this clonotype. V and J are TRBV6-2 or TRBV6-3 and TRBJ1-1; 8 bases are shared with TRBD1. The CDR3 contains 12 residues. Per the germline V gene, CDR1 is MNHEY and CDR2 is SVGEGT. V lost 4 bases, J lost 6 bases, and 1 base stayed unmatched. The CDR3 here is CASSWTGSEAFF. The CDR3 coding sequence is TGTGCCAGCAGTTGGACAGGGTCTGAAGCTTTCTTT.

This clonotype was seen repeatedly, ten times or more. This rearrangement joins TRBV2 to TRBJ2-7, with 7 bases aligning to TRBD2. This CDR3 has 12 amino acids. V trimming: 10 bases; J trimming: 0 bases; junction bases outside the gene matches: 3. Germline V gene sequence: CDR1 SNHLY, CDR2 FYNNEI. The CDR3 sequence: CATRDYSYEQYF. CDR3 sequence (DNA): TGTGCCACCCGGGACTACTCCTACGAGCAGTACTTC.

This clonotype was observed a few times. The CDR3 is CATSESDQGAHQPQHF. The DNA of the CDR3 is TGTGCCACCAGTGAGTCCGATCAGGGGGCGCATCAGCCCCAGCATTTT. The V call is TRBV24-1, the J call TRBJ1-5; TRBD1 aligns across 8 bases. The germline V gene encodes CDR1 KGHDR and CDR2 SFDVKD. There are 16 residues in the CDR3. V was pared by 4 bases and J by 5 bases, with 9 bases of the junction left unmatched.